The 16 T cell receptor beta chains below were found in one sample sequenced in a study of cytomegalovirus exposure and HLA in healthy donors. With 60 Vbeta and 13 Jbeta primers, the PCR was carried out. Generated by immunoSEQ multiplex PCR, the TCRdb table keeps only in-frame clones and is missing some. In the table there are more than 75,000 clones, approximately 74% of which are singletons. The specimen was PBMCs. All receptors come from a woman in her fifties or sixties in good health and CMV-seropositive.

This chain connects TRBV6-1 to TRBJ2-6; 13 bases align to TRBD2. The V and J ends lost 4 bases and 2 bases, in that order; junction bases with no gene match: 2. The CDR3 is made up of 17 amino acids. The germline gives CDR1 MNHNS, CDR2 SASEGT. CDR3 region: CASSGGLAGAGANVLTF. CDR3 DNA: TGTGCCAGCAGTGGCGGACTAGCGGGAGCTGGGGCCAACGTCCTGACTTTC.

The V gene is TRBV18, the J gene TRBJ2-7; perhaps TRBD2 as D (5 bases). The length of the CDR3 is 14 residues. Germline V gene lookup returns CDR1 KGHSH and CDR2 LQKENI. V was pared by 3 bases and J by 2 bases, with 11 bases between. CDR3 bases: TGTGCCAGCTCACCCCTGGACGGGACCTACGAGCAGTACTTC. Encoded protein: CASSPLDGTYEQYF.

The chain joins TRBV7-9 to TRBJ2-7, with unresolved D. The CDR3 is 14 amino acids. The germline gives CDR1 SEHNR, CDR2 FQNEAQ (reference sequence). Trimming stripped 1 base from V and 2 bases from J, with 9 bases between. CDR3 sequence: CASSLVGQTYEQYF. In DNA, the CDR3 is TGTGCCAGCAGCTTAGTTGGGCAGACCTACGAGCAGTACTTC. Supplemented by reference TRBV7-9 and TRBJ2-7, the full variable domain reads DTGVSQNPRHKITKRGQNVTFRCDPISEHNRLYWYRQTLGQGPEFLTYFQNEAQLEKSRLLSDRFSAERPKGSFSTLEIQRTEQGDSAMYLCASSLVGQTYEQYFGPGTRLTVT.

This CDR3 reads CASSFPNTGELFF. The DNA of the CDR3 is TGTGCCAGCAGTTTTCCTAACACCGGGGAGCTGTTTTTT. The chain carries TRBV27 and TRBJ2-2, with D hard to call. CDR1 and CDR2 (germline): MNHEY, SMNVEV (reference sequence). The CDR3 spans 13 residues. Trimming removed 3 bases at V and 2 bases at J, with 4 bases between.

This clone was counted a few times. The chain uses TRBV10-2 and TRBJ2-1; 8 nucleotides agree with TRBD1. J was trimmed by 3 bases and V by 3 bases; bases with no gene match: 4. The CDR3 contains 15 residues. Germline V gives CDR1 WSHSY, CDR2 SAAADI. The CDR3 region is CASSDRDRIYNEQFF. CDR3 sequence (DNA): TGCGCCAGCAGTGACCGGGACAGGATCTACAATGAGCAGTTCTTC.

The chain links TRBV4-2 to TRBJ1-1, with D possibly matching TRBD1 (5 bases). V was cut by 4 bases and J by 6 bases, with 18 bases left in between. The length of the CDR3 is 15 residues. Germline V gene lookup returns CDR1 LGHNA and CDR2 YNFKEQ. The CDR3 reads CASSLNWGGSAEAFF. CDR3 in DNA: TGTGCCAGCAGCCTCAATTGGGGGGGTTCCGCTGAAGCTTTCTTT.

The chain joins TRBV9 to TRBJ2-3, with no clear D. The CDR3 extends over 12 amino acids. Germline CDR1 and CDR2: SGDLS and YYNGEE. The germline V and J ends were trimmed by 3 bases and 2 bases, with 4 bases remaining between them. CDR3 sequence reads: CASSALTDTQYF. The CDR3 region has the DNA TGTGCCAGCAGCGCTCTCACAGATACGCAGTATTTT.

This chain joins TRBV9 and TRBJ2-5, with 10 positions matching TRBD1. The V gene end was trimmed by 8 bases and the J gene end by 5 bases; junction bases not matched to a gene: 9. This CDR3 is built from 14 residues. Germline loops: CDR1 SGDLS, CDR2 YYNGEE. The CDR3 nucleotides read TGTGCCAGTGGACAGGGGGGACTATGGGAGACCCAGTACTTC. This encodes CASGQGGLWETQYF.

There are a few counts of this clone. CDR3 protein: CASSPDNNYGYTF. CDR3 sequence (DNA): TGTGCCAGCAGTCCGGACAACAACTATGGCTACACCTTC. The chain recombines TRBV6-6 with TRBJ1-2; D may be TRBD1 (5 bases). The CDR3 spans 13 residues. Germline CDR1 reads MNHNY; CDR2 reads SVGAGI (reference sequence). Trimming took off 5 bases at V and 2 bases at J, with 9 bases between the two ends.

The J gene is TRBJ1-3, the V gene TRBV30; unclear D gene. V was pared by 0 bases and J by 2 bases, with 20 bases between. In germline, CDR1 is GTSNPN, CDR2 SVGIG (reference sequence). This CDR3 is 18 amino acids long. The CDR3 DNA reads TGTGCCTGGAGTGTCTTGAGTCGCGGCCTCATCCCTGGAAACACCATATATTTT. Amino acids: CAWSVLSRGLIPGNTIYF.

The DNA of the CDR3 is TGTGCCAGCAGCGCAAGGACTAACACTGAAGCTTTCTTT. It encodes CASSARTNTEAFF. This rearrangement joins TRBV9 to TRBJ1-1; D is undetermined. From germline, CDR1 is SGDLS and CDR2 YYNGEE. The CDR3 runs 13 residues. V shed 3 bases and J shed 2 bases, with 8 bases lying between them.

The chain is built from TRBV19 and TRBJ2-7; weak D call: TRBD1 (5 bases). Trimming shortened V by 8 bases and J by 6 bases, and 11 bases separated the two germline ends. CDR1 LNHDA and CDR2 SQIVND come from the germline V gene (reference sequence). This CDR3 is 11 amino acids long. Here the CDR3 DNA reads TGTGCCAGTCGGCAGGGTGCCGAGCAGTACTTC. Translation gives CASRQGAEQYF.

The rearrangement joins TRBV6-1 to TRBJ1-5; D remains ambiguous. V lost 7 bases and J 4 bases, leaving 17 bases between the germline ends. CDR1 and CDR2 (germline): MNHNS, SASEGT. The CDR3 spans 15 residues. CDR3 sequence (DNA): TGTGCCAGCAATGAGCAGGATCGGACTAATCAGCCCCAGCATTTT. Protein: CASNEQDRTNQPQHF.

The chain carries TRBV28 and TRBJ1-1; maybe TRBD1 (6 bases). The CDR3 contains 15 residues. Trimming removed 8 bases at V and 4 bases at J, with 20 bases between. The germline CDR1 and CDR2 sequences are MDHEN and SYDVKM. DNA for the CDR3: TGTGCCAGCCCCGCCGAGGGGGGGCGCAGCACTGAAGCTTTCTTT. Translating it yields CASPAEGGRSTEAFF.

This clone has only a few counts. The rearrangement links TRBV27 to TRBJ1-2; unclear D gene. V was pared by 7 bases and J by 6 bases, with 18 bases between. This CDR3 is 14 amino acids long. The germline V gene has CDR1 MNHEY and CDR2 SMNVEV (reference sequence). The CDR3 loop reads CASNPGVTPHGYTF. The CDR3 region has the DNA TGTGCCAGCAATCCCGGGGTAACTCCGCATGGCTACACCTTC.

The chain carries TRBV6-1 and TRBJ2-1; TRBD2 agrees at 15 bases. This CDR3 has 17 residues. Trimming cost V 4 bases and J 9 bases; bases outside gene matches: 10. CDR1 is MNHNS, CDR2 SASEGT, per germline. The CDR3 spells CASSVQGLAGGPLEQFF. As DNA, the CDR3 is TGTGCCAGCAGTGTACAAGGACTAGCGGGAGGGCCTCTTGAGCAGTTCTTC.